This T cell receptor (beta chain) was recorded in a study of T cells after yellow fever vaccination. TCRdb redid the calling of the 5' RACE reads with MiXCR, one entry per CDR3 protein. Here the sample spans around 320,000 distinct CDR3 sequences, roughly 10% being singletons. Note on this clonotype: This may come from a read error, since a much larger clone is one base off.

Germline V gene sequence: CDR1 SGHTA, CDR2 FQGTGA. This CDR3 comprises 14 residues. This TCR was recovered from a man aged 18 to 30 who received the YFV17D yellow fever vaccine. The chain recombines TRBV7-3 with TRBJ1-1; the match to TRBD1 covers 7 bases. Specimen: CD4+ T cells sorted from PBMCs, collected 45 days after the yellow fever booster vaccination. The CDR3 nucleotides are TGTGCCGGCAGCGTACAGGGGCGTGGCACTGAAGCTTTCTTT. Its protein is CAGSVQGRGTEAFF.